This passage covers 15 T cell receptor beta chains from one sample sequenced in a study of CD8 T cells in Susac syndrome. Random hexamers were used to reverse transcribe an amount of about 0.45 to 1 ug RNA. TCRdb reanalysed the immunoSEQ multiplex PCR reads using MiXCR and keeps one entry per CDR3 protein. The sample has some 150,000 distinct CDR3 sequences; around 96% are singletons. Sequencing was carried out using CD8+ T cells from PBMCs. Source of these receptors: a human donor with multiple sclerosis.

The genes are TRBV13 and TRBJ2-5, with TRBD2 identical over 7 bases. Germline V lookup: CDR1 PRHDT, CDR2 FYEKMQ (reference sequence). This CDR3 region has 15 residues. V lost 4 bases to trimming and J lost 1 base; unmatched junction nucleotides: 6. Written as DNA, the CDR3 is TGTGCCAGCAGCTGGGGCGGGGGAGGCCAAGAGACCCAGTACTTC. Protein sequence: CASSWGGGGQETQYF.

This chain joins TRBV29-1 and TRBJ1-2, with no clear D. CDR3 length equals 11 residues. Per the germline V gene, CDR1 is SQVTM and CDR2 is ANQGSEA. V was trimmed by 6 bases and J by 2 bases, leaving 7 bases between them. CDR3 sequence (DNA): TGCAGCGTCCGAGGGAACTATGGCTACACCTTC. This translates into CSVRGNYGYTF. The full variable domain, in which reference TRBV29-1 and TRBJ1-2 provide the parts outside the CDR3, is SAVISQKPSRDICQRGTSLTIQCQVDSQVTMMFWYRQQPGQSLTLIATANQGSEATYESGFVIDKFPISRPNLTFSTLTVSNMSPEDSSIYLCSVRGNYGYTFGSGTRLTVV.

The chain couples TRBV9 to TRBJ2-7; either TRBD1 or TRBD2 may fit D (6 bases each). V lost 0 bases and J lost 5, with 21 bases in between. Looked up from germline, CDR1 is SGDLS and CDR2 is YYNGEE. The CDR3 is made up of 17 amino acids. The CDR3 nucleotides are TGTGCCAGCAGCGTAGGGGCTCGGGGGCCCTCGACTGACGAGCAGTACTTC. Residues: CASSVGARGPSTDEQYF.

In this sample, this clonotype turned up a few times. The chain carries TRBV7-8 and TRBJ2-5; no definite D call. Germline V gene data show CDR1 as SGHVS and CDR2 as FQNEAQ. The CDR3 is 13 amino acids. Trimming shortened V by 4 bases and J by 7 bases, and 13 bases separated the two germline ends. CDR3 residues: CASSSYRWGTQYF. CDR3 bases: TGTGCCAGCAGCTCCTATCGCTGGGGGACCCAGTACTTC.

CDR3 in amino acids: CATSTFPRGLAYEQYF. CDR3 sequence (DNA): TGTGCCACCAGCACCTTCCCGAGGGGGCTAGCCTACGAGCAGTACTTC. The chain employs TRBV15 and TRBJ2-7, with 7 bases fitting TRBD1. The CDR3 totals 16 residues. The V and J ends lost 4 bases and 2 bases, in that order; junction bases with no gene match: 11. Germline CDR1 LNHNV, CDR2 YYDKDF (reference sequence).

The chain joins TRBV7-6 to TRBJ2-7, with TRBD1 identical over 8 bases. Losses at the gene ends were 5 bases for V and 5 bases for J; bases not matched to a gene: 8. The CDR3 is 14 residues long. CDR1 and CDR2 from the germline V gene are SGHVS and FNYEAQ. CDR3 sequence (DNA): TGTGCCAGCAGCCTGCGACAGGGGTGGGACGAGCAGTACTTC. This translates into CASSLRQGWDEQYF.

This clonotype was counted a single time. Here the CDR3 reads CATSRAAGQGELKTQYF. The CDR3 bases are TGTGCCACCAGCAGAGCCGCGGGACAGGGGGAATTGAAGACCCAGTACTTC. The J gene is TRBJ2-5, the V gene TRBV15; TRBD1 agrees at 11 bases. The CDR3 consists of 17 residues. In germline, CDR1 is LNHNV, CDR2 YYDKDF (reference sequence). V dropped 1 base and J dropped 6; count of bases not matched to a gene: 10. The full variable domain, its missing parts supplied by reference TRBV15 and TRBJ2-5, is DAMVIQNPRYQVTQFGKPVTLSCSQTLNHNVMYWYQQKSSQAPKLLFHYYDKDFNNEADTPDNFQSRRPNTSFCFLDIRSPGLGDTAMYLCATSRAAGQGELKTQYFGPGTRLLVL.

The CDR3 nucleotides are TGTGCCAGCAGTTCCAGGGACAGGCCTAATTCACCCCTCCACTTT. Its translation is CASSSRDRPNSPLHF. The chain has TRBV28 and TRBJ1-6, with 8 positions matching TRBD1. The CDR3 spans 15 residues. Germline CDR1 and CDR2: MDHEN and SYDVKM. J was trimmed by 6 bases and V by 4 bases; bases with no gene match: 5.

The rearrangement links TRBV29-1 to TRBJ1-1; 11 bases match TRBD1. The CDR3 extends over 15 amino acids. With V trimmed by 3 bases and J by 1 base, 4 bases remained unmatched. CDR1 and CDR2 (germline): SQVTM, ANQGSEA. Here the CDR3 reads CSVEGQGVGNTEAFF. In DNA, the CDR3 is TGCAGCGTTGAGGGACAGGGGGTCGGGAACACTGAAGCTTTCTTT.

The chain has TRBV29-1 and TRBJ1-2; D remains ambiguous. The germline V gene encodes CDR1 SQVTM and CDR2 ANQGSEA. V was cut by 4 bases and J by 2 bases, with 17 bases left in between. This CDR3 comprises 15 residues. The CDR3 region has the DNA TGCAGCGTTGTCGACGGTCACGGTGAAAACTATGGCTACACCTTC. Its protein is CSVVDGHGENYGYTF.

This chain joins TRBV4-3 and TRBJ2-1; maybe TRBD2 (6 bases). Germline lookup yields CDR1 LGHNA and CDR2 YSLEER. The CDR3 has 14 amino acids. V was cut by 1 base and J by 6 bases, with 10 bases left in between. Here the CDR3 reads CASSQVEGRNEQFF. CDR3 coding DNA: TGCGCCAGCAGCCAAGTGGAGGGCCGCAATGAGCAGTTCTTC.

This chain joins TRBV7-2 and TRBJ1-1; 7 nucleotides align to TRBD1. The V segment lost 4 bases and the J segment 6 bases; nucleotides outside the gene matches: 5. Germline lookup yields CDR1 SGHTA and CDR2 FQGNSA. The CDR3 has 13 amino acids. In DNA, the CDR3 is TGTGCCAGCAGCTGGACAGGCCGCGCTGAAGCTTTCTTT. As protein: CASSWTGRAEAFF.

CDR3 amino acids: CASSFGQGLLEQFF. CDR3 DNA sequence: TGTGCCAGCAGTTTCGGCCAGGGCCTTCTGGAGCAGTTCTTC. The V and J genes are TRBV27 and TRBJ2-1, with a possible D match to TRBD1 (5 bases). Trimming cost V 3 bases and J 10 bases, with 16 bases left between them. The length of the CDR3 is 14 residues. The germline V gene has CDR1 MNHEY and CDR2 SMNVEV (reference sequence).

This chain joins TRBV9 and TRBJ2-3; D gene ambiguous. CDR1 is SGDLS and CDR2 is YYNGEE in the germline V gene. The CDR3 consists of 12 residues. V shed 2 bases and J shed 4 bases, with 5 bases lying between them. The CDR3 loop reads CASSVSSDTQYF. CDR3 in DNA: TGTGCCAGCAGCGTCAGCTCAGATACGCAGTATTTT.

The V gene is TRBV7-6, the J gene TRBJ1-6; no definite D call. The CDR3 extends over 15 amino acids. V gave up 1 base and J gave up 7 bases, with 11 bases separating them. From germline, CDR1 is SGHVS and CDR2 FNYEAQ. This CDR3 reads CASSLEPTGNSPLHF. Here the CDR3 DNA reads TGTGCCAGCAGCTTAGAGCCCACGGGGAATTCACCCCTCCACTTT.